The 5 T cell receptor beta chains given below trace back to one sample, sequenced in a study of blood T cell repertoires in COVID-19. Assay used: immunoSEQ multiplex PCR; TCRdb lists only in-frame clones, some missing. Of about 35,000 clones listed, roughly four fifths are singletons. The sample comprised peripheral blood. These receptors were obtained from a middle-aged man with acute or convalescent COVID-19.

This clone has just a few counts. CDR3 in amino acids: CASSSEVQGGNIQYF. CDR3 sequence (DNA): TGTGCCAGCAGTTCAGAGGTTCAGGGGGGAAACATTCAGTACTTC. The chain carries TRBV6-5 and TRBJ2-4; tentatively, D is TRBD1 (7 bases). Germline CDR1 reads MNHEY; CDR2 reads SVGAGI. V lost 4 bases to trimming and J lost 6 bases, with 16 bases between them. CDR3 length equals 15 residues.

The table lists this clone with a few counts. The rearrangement joins TRBV11-2 to TRBJ2-7, with TRBD2 matching over 9 bases. Trimming removed 0 bases from V and 4 bases from J; junction bases left unmatched: 7. The CDR3 totals 16 residues. Per germline, CDR1 SGHAT and CDR2 FQNNGV. DNA of the CDR3: TGTGCCAGCAGCTTAGAGATGACTAGCGGAGGGTACGAGCAGTACTTC. Protein: CASSLEMTSGGYEQYF.

The J gene is TRBJ2-2, the V gene TRBV30; 7 nucleotides agree with TRBD1. Germline CDR1 is GTSNPN and CDR2 is SVGIG (reference sequence). The V gene end was trimmed by 2 bases and the J gene end by 5 bases; junction bases not matched to a gene: 2. This CDR3 is 13 amino acids long. The CDR3 reads CAWSSQGTGELFF. Here the CDR3 DNA reads TGTGCCTGGAGTTCACAGGGGACCGGGGAGCTGTTTTTT. Variable domain in full (rest from reference TRBV30 and TRBJ2-2): SQTIHQWPATLVQPVGSPLSLECTVEGTSNPNLYWYRQAAGRGLQLLFYSVGIGQISSEVPQNLSASRPQDRQFILSSKKLLLSDSGFYLCAWSSQGTGELFFGEGSRLTVL.

This chain joins TRBV7-8 and TRBJ2-1; TRBD1 matches 8 bases. The CDR3 has 16 residues. V was pared by 2 bases and J by 5 bases, with 8 bases of the junction left unmatched. From germline, CDR1 is SGHVS and CDR2 FQNEAQ. The CDR3, as DNA: TGTGCCAGCAGCTTACGGACAGGGATGGAGCACAATGAGCAGTTCTTC. Translating gives CASSLRTGMEHNEQFF.

The V and J genes are TRBV7-3 and TRBJ2-3; 10 bases match TRBD2. The CDR3 spans 17 residues. Germline assignment: CDR1 SGHTA and CDR2 FQGTGA. The J segment lost 3 bases and the V segment lost 1 base, leaving 7 bases of the junction unmatched. The CDR3 reads CASSLKAGSGRTDTQYF. The CDR3 nucleotides read TGTGCCAGCAGCTTAAAGGCGGGTAGCGGGAGGACAGATACGCAGTATTTT.